The entry below describes one TCR beta chain. This receptor's antigen is unknown. Base qualities are not provided; no much larger clone lies one nucleotide away. The CDR3 regions of human TCRbeta chains were subjected to immunosequencing. Per the original workflow: TCRs in the repertoires were matched against a reference library of SARS-CoV-2-specific TCRs that had been generated with the MIRA antigen-specificity platform. Breadth meant the fraction of unique TCRs that were SARS-CoV-2-associated, whereas depth meant the fraction of total T cells that were SARS-CoV-2-associated. Using the MIRA data, each spike-specific TCR was mapped to the spike region that the TCR reacts to and placed in a CD4 or CD8 class. Log10-transformed breadth and depth values were compared by one-way ANOVA with Sidak's multiple comparisons tests. Drawn from immuneACCESS, this table holds only the in-frame rearrangements with V and J called that TCRdb kept. Clones are partly lost; checked studies trace under half to an unresolved V gene and leave the rest unexplained. That table is the source of V, J and clone size, and D and trimming were worked out from the DNA. The sample has 120,000 or so clones on record, more than 75% of them singletons. The biggest ten clones account for 8.5% to 12% of the sample.

Trimming removed 5 bases from V and 4 bases from J; the gene matches leave 4 bases unexplained. Taken from cysteine to phenylalanine, the CDR3 has 13 residues. This entry keeps only the CDR3 DNA: 39 bases, framed from base 1. CDR1 LNHDA and CDR2 SQIVND are derived from the germline V gene (reference sequence). The data were obtained in a study of T cell responses to AZD1222 COVID-19 vaccine (dated by TCRdb to the early 2020s). Context from the whole study: AZD1222 recipients with second doses at about 4 weeks or about 12 weeks were pooled, because spike-specific TCR depth and breadth did not differ between schedules. Trial participants were enrolled by age into subgroups of 18-55, 56-69 and 70-plus years, and around 140, 26 and 57 TCR-sequenced participants, respectively, were included in these subgroups. TCR sequencing was performed for 230 to 250 trial participants, of whom 207 were given two doses of AZD1222 and approximately 26 were given two doses of MenACWY control vaccine. What the research found in general, with its limitations: Because no day 14 peak-response samples were available, the repertoires could be characterized only after the peak T cell response. A significant rise in spike-specific TCR breadth and depth was observed after two AZD1222 doses relative to day 0 and relative to MenACWY recipients. Vaccine-associated CD4 TCRs spanned the whole spike protein, with dominant responses in regions 160-218 and 743-854. Conclusions about previously exposed vaccinees were limited because only six AZD1222 recipients were SARS-CoV-2 seropositive at baseline. The 56-69-year group was small, and its depth increase did not reach significance, likely because of low power. Participants were mostly white British, with more females than males. The authors suggested clonal diversity may have been underestimated. Reportedly, almost half of the unique spike-specific TCRs recognized epitopes lying outside the regions that are mutated in the B.1.351 and B.1.1.7 variants.

The sample's time point label, in plain terms: baseline before first vaccination. Samples from vaccinated people were obtained from the UK trials COV001 and COV002, which included a single-blind randomized controlled phase 2/3 trial of AZD1222 (ChAdOx1 nCoV-19) in healthy adults. For TCRbeta chain sequencing, PBMC samples from trial participants were taken at day 0 and at day 28 after the second dose. The V gene is TRBV19 and the J gene is TRBJ1-2; TRBD1 aligns with 7 central bases. This sample comprised peripheral blood, obtained on day 0 of AZD1222 vaccination. The sequence was obtained from an adult in good health. This receptor carries the CDR3 CASSPDRAYGYTF. In nucleotides, the sequence is TGTGCCAGTAGTCCAGACAGGGCCTATGGCTACACCTTC.